This entry describes one T cell receptor (beta chain). The CDR3 has 17 residues. The germline gives CDR1 LGHNA, CDR2 YNFKEQ. Losses at the gene ends were 0 bases for V and 4 bases for J; bases not matched to a gene: 8. Method: immunoSEQ multiplex PCR; TCRdb's copy keeps in-frame clones and lacks some. Here the sample spans more than 80,000 clones, roughly 96% being singletons. These data are taken from a study of cytomegalovirus exposure and HLA in healthy donors. Sample: PBMCs. The genes are TRBV4-2 and TRBJ2-1; 8 bases align to TRBD1. The TCR comes from a woman aged 18-29 years in good health and CMV-seronegative. CDR3 in amino acids: CASSQESAGTGYNEQFF. CDR3 nucleotide sequence: TGTGCCAGCAGCCAAGAATCTGCGGGGACAGGATACAATGAGCAGTTCTTC.